The clone carrying this T cell receptor beta chain was recorded a few times. Its antigen is undetermined. Gene and germline names: mouse. These data belong to a study of CD8+ T cells in alopecia areata. Study results and limitations: Lesional scalp displayed greater clonality than normal scalp, most notably in alopecia totalis/universalis.

On the basis of CD4, CD8alpha, NKG2D, NKG2ACE and other markers, pooled cutaneous lymph node cells were sorted. Sequencing templates came from extracted RNA that was reverse transcribed into cDNA. This table comes from immunoSEQ multiplex PCR, and its TCRdb copy is limited to in-frame clones, with some not included. The sample holds under 350,000 clones, and no clone turns up only once. The origin of this receptor is a C3H/HeJ mouse with alopecia areata. MHC haplotype of the mouse line: H2-k. What was sequenced was CD4+ T cells sorted from a lymph node.

Incomplete CDR3 DNA: TGTGCCAGCAGTGATGCCCGGACAGGGGGCGACACCGGG. Its protein is CASSDARTGGDTG. The full CDR3 reads CASSDARTGGDTGQLYF. The chain carries TRBV13-1 and TRBJ2-2, with 11 bases that match TRBD1. Read data end 4 residues before the CDR3 end; the end is taken from the germline J gene. Germline CDR1 and CDR2: NSHNY and SYGAGN. This CDR3 has 17 amino acids. Trimming removed 0 bases from V and 3 bases from J; junction bases left unmatched: 4.